These 20 T cell receptor beta chains came from one sample sequenced in a study of blood T cells in healthy people across ages. Primed by a sample-barcoded 5' primer and a J-beta primer mix, a second PCR proceeded for about 7 to 11 cycles. One entry per CDR3 protein, called by TCRdb with MiXCR from the 5' RACE reads. Counted here are 1.5 million to 2 million distinct CDR3 sequences, about 50% occurring once; the ten biggest clones make up over 2%. Sequencing was performed on blood. Receptor source: a woman aged 40 to 50 in good health.

This clonotype has a handful of counts. The V and J genes are TRBV5-4 and TRBJ2-5, with D possibly matching TRBD2 (6 bases). This CDR3 has 16 residues. The V end was cut by 2 bases, the J end by 0 bases, with 14 bases between. CDR1 and CDR2 from the germline V gene are SGHNT and YYREEE (reference sequence). The CDR3 DNA reads TGTGCCAGCAGCTTTGTGCAGCGGGTAAACCAAGAGACCCAGTACTTC. Amino acid sequence: CASSFVQRVNQETQYF.

This clonotype was seen a handful of times. The CDR3 protein is CASSENSGGANEQFF. Written as DNA, the CDR3 is TGTGCCAGCAGTGAAAATAGCGGGGGGGCCAATGAGCAGTTCTTC. V is TRBV2 and J is TRBJ2-1; 11 bases map to TRBD2. The germline V gene has CDR1 SNHLY and CDR2 FYNNEI. The J segment lost 6 bases and the V segment lost 2 bases, leaving 3 bases of the junction unmatched. The CDR3 length is 15 residues. The whole variable domain, remainder taken from reference TRBV2 and TRBJ2-1, is EPEVTQTPSHQVTQMGQEVILRCVPISNHLYFYWYRQILGQKVEFLVSFYNNEISEKSEIFDDQFSVERPDGSNFTLKIRSTKLEDSAMYFCASSENSGGANEQFFGPGTRLTVL.

The V call is TRBV20-1, the J call TRBJ2-3; 10 positions match TRBD2. Germline CDR1 is DFQATT and CDR2 is SNEGSKA (reference sequence). This CDR3 comprises 15 residues. V lost 6 bases to trimming and J lost 4 bases; unmatched junction nucleotides: 10. The CDR3 protein is CSAPTSGLSSDTQYF. The CDR3, as DNA: TGCAGTGCGCCGACTAGCGGGTTATCGTCAGATACGCAGTATTTT.

This chain links TRBV20-1 with TRBJ1-5; 8 bases agree with TRBD1. CDR3 length: 12 residues. Germline CDR1 and CDR2: DFQATT and SNEGSKA (reference sequence). The CDR3: CSVTGGNQPQHF. The CDR3 DNA is TGCAGCGTTACAGGGGGTAATCAGCCCCAGCATTTT.

Comments on this clonotype: The germline gene is not matched at one end of the junction; a read error may be the cause. The rearrangement uses TRBV28 and TRBJ2-1; D not resolved. There are 15 residues in the CDR3. Germline V gene lookup returns CDR1 MDHEN and CDR2 SYDVKM. DNA for the CDR3: TGTGCCAGCAGCCACTCGGGCAGCTCCAACAATGAGCAGTTCTTC. Amino acids: CASSHSGSSNNEQFF.

V gene TRBV6-2 or TRBV6-3 combines with J gene TRBJ2-3; D remains unclear. The ends were cut back, 2 bases at V and 2 bases at J, with 11 bases in the middle. The CDR3 is made up of 15 amino acids. CDR1 and CDR2 from the germline V gene are MNHEY and SVGEGT. CDR3 nucleotide sequence: TGTGCCAGCAGTTACGTTAGAGGAGTCACAGATACGCAGTATTTT. As protein: CASSYVRGVTDTQYF.

The gene calls are TRBV20-1 and TRBJ2-1; 9 nucleotides agree with TRBD2. The CDR3 sequence is 14 residues long. The junction had 8 bases not matched to a gene; V was cut back by 3 bases and J by 8 bases. Germline values: CDR1 DFQATT, CDR2 SNEGSKA (reference sequence). DNA for the CDR3: TGCAGTGCTAGTGATAGCGGGGGTGACGATGAGCAGTTCTTC. This translates into CSASDSGGDDEQFF.

The gene calls are TRBV7-9 and TRBJ1-6, with 7 bases fitting TRBD1. CDR1 is SEHNR, CDR2 FQNEAQ, per germline (reference sequence). The CDR3 is 14 residues long. V trimming: 6 bases; J trimming: 7 bases; junction bases outside the gene matches: 6. This CDR3 is CASRYGTANSPLHF. The CDR3, as DNA: TGTGCCAGCAGGTACGGGACAGCGAATTCACCCCTCCACTTT.

V is TRBV4-3 and J is TRBJ1-1; D gene ambiguous. V gave up 1 base and J gave up 8 bases, with 8 bases separating them. Germline V gives CDR1 LGHNA, CDR2 YSLEER. The CDR3 spans 12 residues. The CDR3 loop reads CASSQGYGEAFF. The CDR3 DNA is TGCGCCAGCAGCCAAGGGTACGGGGAAGCTTTCTTT.

The count of this clonotype is one. This sequence joins TRBV4-3 and TRBJ2-1; 11 bases are a match to TRBD2. This CDR3 has 16 residues. Looked up from germline, CDR1 is LGHNA and CDR2 is YSLEER. V lost 4 bases to trimming and J lost 4 bases; unmatched junction nucleotides: 6. CDR3 DNA sequence: TGCGCCAGCAGCCGATTAACTAGCGGGGGTTACAATGAGCAGTTCTTC. This sequence encodes CASSRLTSGGYNEQFF.

This clonotype was detected only a few times. V is TRBV20-1 and J is TRBJ2-1; TRBD2 aligns across 8 bases. The CDR3 consists of 17 residues. The trim removed 5 bases at V and 3 bases at J, leaving 15 bases unmatched. From germline, CDR1 is DFQATT and CDR2 SNEGSKA (reference sequence). The CDR3 sequence: CSAGGAGGGNIYNEQFF. The CDR3 DNA follows: TGCAGTGCTGGAGGGGCGGGGGGCGGAAATATCTACAATGAGCAGTTCTTC.

To note about this clonotype: Relative to the germline gene, one junction end is altered; a read error may explain this. The chain employs TRBV4-2 and TRBJ2-5; 10 nucleotides align to TRBD2. The CDR3 length is 16 residues. CDR1 and CDR2 from the germline V gene are LGHNA and YNFKEQ. CDR3 protein: CTSSQIAGGSQETQYF. The CDR3 DNA is TGTACCAGCAGCCAAATAGCGGGGGGCTCTCAAGAGACCCAGTACTTC.

The J gene is TRBJ1-2, the V gene TRBV7-2; D ambiguous. CDR3 length: 16 residues. Germline V gene lookup returns CDR1 SGHTA and CDR2 FQGNSA. Between the trimmed V and J ends, which lost 2 bases and 3 bases, there was a span of 16 bases. The CDR3 spells CASSLTGGRTHYGYTF. The CDR3 nucleotides are TGTGCCAGCAGCTTAACGGGCGGGAGGACCCACTATGGCTACACCTTC.

The chain couples TRBV5-1 to TRBJ2-5, with 9 positions matching TRBD1. The closer fit of TRBJ2-7 to the DNA end suggests the J call may be wrong. The germline gives CDR1 SGHRS, CDR2 YFSETQ. The CDR3 contains 16 residues. The CDR3: CASSLGGQGRLDEQYF. For the CDR3, the DNA is TGCGCCAGCAGCTTGGGGGGACAGGGCCGATTGGACGAGCAGTACTTC.

The chain uses TRBV7-2 and TRBJ1-2, with a possible D match to TRBD1 (5 bases). V lost 1 base, J lost 6 bases, and 15 bases lay in between. The CDR3 has 15 residues. Germline lookup yields CDR1 SGHTA and CDR2 FQGNSA. The CDR3 region is CASSLVPGQTNGYTF. Here the CDR3 DNA reads TGTGCCAGCAGCTTAGTCCCGGGGCAGACGAATGGCTACACCTTC. Drawing the rest from reference TRBV7-2 and TRBJ1-2, the complete variable domain is GAGVSQSPSNKVTEKGKDVELRCDPISGHTALYWYRQSLGQGLEFLIYFQGNSAPDKSGLPSDRFSAERTGGSVSTLTIQRTQQEDSAVYLCASSLVPGQTNGYTFGSGTRLTVV.

The V gene is TRBV7-2, the J gene TRBJ2-3, with D possibly matching TRBD2 (6 bases). The germline CDR1 and CDR2 sequences are SGHTA and FQGNSA. Trimming left V 4 bases short and J 2 bases short, with 19 bases between. The length of the CDR3 is 17 residues. This CDR3 is CASSSAGSRGYTDTQYF. The CDR3 nucleotides read TGTGCCAGCAGCTCCGCTGGGAGCCGGGGGTACACAGATACGCAGTATTTT.

Only a few counts were recorded for this clonotype. This chain links TRBV11-1 with TRBJ2-7; D possibly corresponds to TRBD2 (6 bases). The CDR3 sequence is 14 residues long. Deletions cut 5 bases from V and 0 bases from J, with 11 bases between. Germline-derived CDR1 and CDR2 are SGHAT and FQDESV (reference sequence). The CDR3 region has the DNA TGTGCCAGCAGCCACGGACTAAGCTCCTACGAGCAGTACTTC. Translated, it gives CASSHGLSSYEQYF. The whole variable domain, filled in from reference TRBV11-1 and TRBJ2-7, reads EAEVAQSPRYKITEKSQAVAFWCDPISGHATLYWYRQILGQGPELLVQFQDESVVDDSQLPKDRFSAERLKGVDSTLKIQPAELGDSAMYLCASSHGLSSYEQYFGPGTRLTVT.

The chain uses TRBV5-1 and TRBJ2-6, with D possibly being TRBD1 or TRBD2 (5 bases each). Germline V gives CDR1 SGHRS, CDR2 YFSETQ. The CDR3 contains 18 residues. Trimming pared 6 bases from V and 1 base from J, leaving 20 bases between. CDR3 coding DNA: TGCGCCAGCACCTACGTCGGGACGGCCGTTTCTGGGGCCAACGTCCTGACTTTC. Amino acids: CASTYVGTAVSGANVLTF.

This clonotype has just a few counts. This chain joins TRBV13 and TRBJ1-6; a possible D gene is TRBD1 (6 bases). CDR3 size: 17 residues. Germline lookup yields CDR1 PRHDT and CDR2 FYEKMQ (reference sequence). The V gene lost 4 bases and the J gene lost 2 bases, with 15 bases spanning the gap. The chain's CDR3 is CASSSTGTSAYNSPLHF. The CDR3 DNA reads TGTGCCAGCAGCTCGACAGGTACTTCCGCCTATAATTCACCCCTCCACTTT.

This clonotype was picked up one time. This chain links TRBV7-2 with TRBJ2-1; the match to TRBD2 covers 7 bases. From germline, CDR1 is SGHTA and CDR2 FQGNSA. V trimming: 3 bases; J trimming: 0 bases; junction bases outside the gene matches: 11. This CDR3 spans 18 amino acids. Written as DNA, the CDR3 is TGTGCCAGCAGCTTGGGTCTAGCGGTCAGGAGCTCCTACAATGAGCAGTTCTTC. Translation: CASSLGLAVRSSYNEQFF. Looking up the rest from reference TRBV7-2 and TRBJ2-1 gives the full variable domain: GAGVSQSPSNKVTEKGKDVELRCDPISGHTALYWYRQSLGQGLEFLIYFQGNSAPDKSGLPSDRFSAERTGGSVSTLTIQRTQQEDSAVYLCASSLGLAVRSSYNEQFFGPGTRLTVL.